Each of the 14 T cell receptor beta chains below was sequenced from the same sample in a study of cytomegalovirus exposure and HLA in healthy donors. The PCR made use of 60 Vbeta and 13 Jbeta primers. Sequenced by immunoSEQ multiplex PCR; TCRdb stores in-frame clones only, minus some. The data hold about 170,000 clones, with around 73% observed a single time. Source material: PBMCs. The receptors were gathered from a woman under 30 in good health and CMV-seropositive.

V is TRBV25-1 and J is TRBJ1-6, with D possibly TRBD1 on 5 matching bases. The germline V gene has CDR1 MGHDK and CDR2 SYGVNS. CDR3 length: 15 residues. Trimming left V 3 bases short and J 14 bases short, with 20 bases between. The CDR3 DNA reads as TGTGCCAGCAGTGACCCAACGGGTAGGGGTCGGACCCTCCACTTT. It is translated as CASSDPTGRGRTLHF.

Worth noting for this clone: The same CDR3 can be traced to other DNA sequences in this sample. V is TRBV11-2 and J is TRBJ2-1; TRBD2 aligns across 7 bases. The V gene end was trimmed by 5 bases and the J gene end by 4 bases; junction bases not matched to a gene: 2. CDR1 is SGHAT and CDR2 is FQNNGV in the germline V gene. This CDR3 comprises 13 residues. The CDR3: CASSRGLYNEQFF. The DNA of the CDR3 is TGTGCCAGCAGCAGGGGACTATACAATGAGCAGTTCTTC.

The genes are TRBV10-2 and TRBJ1-2; D is perhaps TRBD1 (5 bases). CDR1 and CDR2 (germline): WSHSY, SAAADI. The V end lost 6 bases, the J end lost 8 bases, and 13 bases lay between the germline ends. CDR3 length: 12 amino acids. Written as DNA, the CDR3 is TGCGCCAGCAGCACTGGGAACAGGGGCTACACCTTC. Translated: CASSTGNRGYTF.

The chain combines TRBV5-5 with TRBJ2-1, with a weak D call TRBD2 (6 bases). Germline CDR1 and CDR2: SGHKS and YYEKEE (reference sequence). Trimming left V 6 bases short and J 7 bases short, with 14 bases between. The CDR3 runs to 13 residues. CDR3 nucleotide sequence: TGTGCCAGCATCCCGCGGGGATTTAATGAGCAGTTCTTC. It encodes CASIPRGFNEQFF.

A single count supports this clone. This chain joins TRBV6-5 and TRBJ1-3; weak D call: TRBD1 (5 bases). CDR3 length: 13 amino acids. V dropped 8 bases and J dropped 2 bases, with 10 bases sitting between them. Germline values: CDR1 MNHEY, CDR2 SVGAGI. For the CDR3, the DNA is TGTGCCAGCGGAGGGACCCCTGGAAACACCATATATTTT. Its protein product is CASGGTPGNTIYF.

The V call is TRBV5-4, the J call TRBJ2-3, with a weak D call TRBD1 (6 bases). With 7 bases removed from V and 2 bases from J, the gap between germline ends came to 17 bases. This CDR3 region has 15 residues. Germline V gene lookup returns CDR1 SGHNT and CDR2 YYREEE (reference sequence). CDR3 coding DNA: TGTGCCAGCTTGAGAGGGGGAAGTCCCACAGATACGCAGTATTTT. This gives the protein CASLRGGSPTDTQYF.

The chain joins TRBV2 to TRBJ1-2, with a possible D match to TRBD1 (6 bases). V was cut by 7 bases and J by 5 bases, with 20 bases left in between. The CDR3 covers 15 residues. Looked up from germline, CDR1 is SNHLY and CDR2 is FYNNEI. CDR3 DNA sequence: TGTGCCAGCACCAGAGTCCTAAGGGACATATATGGCTACACCTTC. Encoded protein: CASTRVLRDIYGYTF. The whole variable domain, filled in from reference TRBV2 and TRBJ1-2, reads EPEVTQTPSHQVTQMGQEVILRCVPISNHLYFYWYRQILGQKVEFLVSFYNNEISEKSEIFDDQFSVERPDGSNFTLKIRSTKLEDSAMYFCASTRVLRDIYGYTFGSGTRLTVV.

The V gene is TRBV5-6, the J gene TRBJ1-1; 7 bases line up with TRBD1. The CDR3 contains 14 residues. Germline V lookup: CDR1 SGHDT, CDR2 YYEEEE. The trim removed 0 bases at V and 3 bases at J, leaving 2 bases unmatched. The CDR3 spells CASSLGTGDTEAFF. CDR3 bases: TGTGCCAGCAGCTTGGGGACAGGAGACACTGAAGCTTTCTTT.

The J gene is TRBJ2-1, the V gene TRBV6-4; 7 bases fit TRBD2. The V and J ends lost 0 bases and 4 bases, in that order; junction bases with no gene match: 9. The CDR3 extends over 17 amino acids. From germline, CDR1 is MRHNA and CDR2 SNTAGT. The DNA for the CDR3 is TGTGCCAGCAGTGACTCCCCCGCCGGGGGAGGGTACAATGAGCAGTTCTTC. Encoded protein: CASSDSPAGGGYNEQFF.

The rearrangement uses TRBV7-8 and TRBJ1-3, with 10 nucleotides matching TRBD1. Trimming cost V 4 bases and J 2 bases; bases outside gene matches: 2. Germline lookup yields CDR1 SGHVS and CDR2 FQNEAQ. The CDR3 length is 15 residues. CDR3 bases: TGTGCCAGCAGCTATGACAGGGGGCCTGGAAACACCATATATTTT. This gives the protein CASSYDRGPGNTIYF.

This rearrangement joins TRBV9 to TRBJ1-2; TRBD1 is a possible D gene (5 bases). V shed 3 bases and J shed 8 bases, with 23 bases lying between them. This CDR3 is built from 16 residues. Germline CDR1 reads SGDLS; CDR2 reads YYNGEE. This CDR3 is CASSEGLIGRVGGYTF. The CDR3 region has the DNA TGTGCCAGCAGCGAGGGGCTGATAGGCCGAGTTGGAGGCTACACCTTC.

This rearrangement joins TRBV27 to TRBJ2-1; D gene ambiguous. The V gene lost 2 bases and the J gene lost 5 bases, with 4 bases spanning the gap. The CDR3 runs 12 residues. The germline gives CDR1 MNHEY, CDR2 SMNVEV (reference sequence). CDR3 amino acids: CASSLGHNEQFF. As DNA, the CDR3 is TGTGCCAGCAGTTTAGGGCACAATGAGCAGTTCTTC.

This clone was picked up one time. The rearrangement joins TRBV5-4 to TRBJ1-6, with D possibly matching TRBD1 (5 bases). Trimming removed 5 bases at V and 9 bases at J, with 15 bases between. Germline V gene data show CDR1 as SGHNT and CDR2 as YYREEE (reference sequence). The CDR3 has 14 residues. DNA for the CDR3: TGTGCCAGCAGGGACTCGATCGGGGGTTCACCCCTCCACTTT. It yields the protein CASRDSIGGSPLHF.

The J gene is TRBJ2-6, the V gene TRBV7-8; 7 bases are shared with TRBD2. From germline, CDR1 is SGHVS and CDR2 FQNEAQ. The ends lost 5 bases at V and 0 bases at J; junction bases unmatched: 13. This CDR3 has 19 amino acids. In DNA, the CDR3 is TGTGCCAGCAGCCCAAAAAGCGGGACCCTTATCTCTGGGGCCAACGTCCTGACTTTC. Residues: CASSPKSGTLISGANVLTF.